This T cell receptor (beta chain) was sequenced in a study of Ad26.COV2.S vaccination and SARS-CoV-2 variants. Study outcomes and limitations: Substantial breadth was reportedly displayed by spike-specific CD8+ and CD4+ T cell responses after vaccination. Analytic work on TCR breadth and depth might have understated the full extent of total T cell responses.

Sequencing used immunoSEQ multiplex PCR; TCRdb keeps in-frame clones, though not all of them. The sample records under 600,000 clones, nearly 90% being singletons. This clone showed up just once. Its antigen is not known. The treatment denotes: 15 to 20 received Ad26.COV2.S at low or high dose, single or two shots; roughly five received placebo; per-sample allocation not given. Samples were taken on day 63 after the first vaccine or placebo injection. The specimen comprised peripheral blood, sampled in a trial of Ad26.COV2.S vaccine versus placebo. The receptor's source is a person aged 18 to 59 who received the Ad26.COV2.S COVID-19 vaccine or a placebo.

This CDR3 reads CASSLWASRKNTEAFF. In nucleotides, the CDR3 is TGTGCCAGCAGTTTATGGGCATCAAGGAAGAACACTGAAGCTTTCTTT. V usage is TRBV27 and J usage is TRBJ1-1; D gene ambiguous. CDR1 and CDR2 from the germline V gene are MNHEY and SMNVEV (reference sequence). V gave up 1 base and J gave up 1 base, with 13 bases separating them. The CDR3 sequence is 16 residues long.